The subject of this entry is one T cell receptor (beta chain). This clone's antigen is unknown. Per-nucleotide qualities are absent, and no much larger clonotype sits a single base away. In the germline V gene (reference sequence), CDR1 corresponds to MNHEY and CDR2 to SMNVEV. From the cysteine through the phenylalanine, the CDR3 covers 17 amino acids. The only DNA kept is the CDR3, 51 bases in frame from the first base. V loses 4 bases, J loses 0 bases, and the germline ends lie 13 bases apart. The data were taken from a study of OX40 agonist ivuxolimab in advanced cancers. Study-wide context: Ivuxolimab was a fully human IgG2 agonistic monoclonal antibody targeting the costimulatory receptor OX40 (CD134). Intravenous ivuxolimab was administered to patients every 2 weeks at six dose levels: 0.01, 0.1, 0.3, 1.5, 3 and 10 mg/kg. Of the 50 to 55 patients in dose escalation, 19 had hepatocellular carcinoma, around 15 had melanoma, 9 had renal cell carcinoma and 9 had head and neck cancer. In the dose-escalation cohort, roughly 82% of patients were male, and the mean age was around 60 years with a range of about 20 to 90. Prior anti-PD-1, anti-PD-L1 or anti-CTLA-4 therapy was permitted, and about two fifths of dose-escalation patients had received checkpoint inhibitors. Partial responses were achieved by three dose-escalation patients, of whom one had hepatocellular carcinoma and two had cutaneous melanoma. The purpose of peripheral TCRbeta sequencing was to test whether ivuxolimab changed TCR sequence diversity and led to clonal T-cell expansion. The paper describes the monotherapy dose-escalation part (N ≈ 51 patients) of the phase I trial of ivuxolimab.

To sequence the TCRbeta CDR3 region, genomic DNA was isolated from the sorted cells. TCRbeta CDR3 regions were sequenced using the immunoSEQ Assay. In its TCRdb copy, this immuneACCESS table keeps in-frame sequences only and misses some clones. Where compared with another copy, unresolved V genes explain less than half of these, and the others have no known cause. Present in this sample are some 76,000 clones, 80% to 95% of which were seen just once. The ten top clones hold about 8.3% of the sample. Patients with a history of autoimmune disease or receiving systemic immunosuppression were excluded from the trial. Peripheral blood for TCR sequencing was collected from all dose cohorts at baseline, on cycle 4 day 1, and on cycle 7 day 1. The samples were drawn from a first-in-human, open-label, multicenter phase I dose-escalation trial of ivuxolimab. The trial enrolled adults with locally advanced or metastatic head and neck squamous cell, hepatocellular, melanoma or renal cell carcinoma. CD4+ and CD8+ T cells were sorted separately from peripheral blood before TCR sequencing.

Study-wide conclusions, independent of this receptor: In partial responders in the 0.1-3.0 mg/kg groups, normalized peripheral clonal expansion was found to be among the lowest, especially among CD8+ T cells. After ivuxolimab, more expanded clones were found on average in CD8+ T cells than in CD4+ T cells. Clonal expansion of both CD4+ and CD8+ blood T cells was observed from baseline to week 6 at doses 0.1 to 3.0 mg/kg. Low levels of normalized T-cell clonal expansion were also shown by some nonresponding patients. Antigen specificity was not determined for the clonally expanded peripheral T cells.

The source material was CD4+ or CD8+ T cells sorted from blood, sampled in a trial of the OX40 agonist ivuxolimab. The receptor comes from an adult with an advanced solid tumor such as melanoma, head and neck, liver or kidney cancer. Rearrangement joined TRBV27 to TRBJ2-6; the D gene is possibly TRBD1 or TRBD2, with 5 bases matching each. For the CDR3, the sequence is CASSSLGPSSGANVLTF. The nucleotide sequence reads as follows: TGTGCCAGCAGTTCTTTGGGACCCAGCTCTGGGGCCAACGTCCTGACTTTC.